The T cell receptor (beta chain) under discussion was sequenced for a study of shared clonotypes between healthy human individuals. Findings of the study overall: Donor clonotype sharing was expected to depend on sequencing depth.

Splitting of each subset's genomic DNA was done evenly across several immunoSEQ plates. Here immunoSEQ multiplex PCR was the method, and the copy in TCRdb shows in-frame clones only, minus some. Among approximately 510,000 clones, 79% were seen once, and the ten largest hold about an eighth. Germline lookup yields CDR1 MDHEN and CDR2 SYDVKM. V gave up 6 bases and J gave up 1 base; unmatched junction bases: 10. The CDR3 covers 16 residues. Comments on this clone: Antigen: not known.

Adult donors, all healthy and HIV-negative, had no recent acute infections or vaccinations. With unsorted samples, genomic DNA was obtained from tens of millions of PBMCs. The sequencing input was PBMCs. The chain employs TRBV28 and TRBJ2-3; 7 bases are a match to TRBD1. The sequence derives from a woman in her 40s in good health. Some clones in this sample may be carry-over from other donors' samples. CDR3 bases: TGTGCCAGCAGGTTACGACAGGGTGAAGGCACAGATACGCAGTATTTT. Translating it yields CASRLRQGEGTDTQYF.